The 22 T cell receptor beta chains presented below share a single source sample, sequenced in a study of blood T cell repertoires in COVID-19. Using immunoSEQ multiplex PCR, the repertoire was profiled, and TCRdb retains in-frame clones only, with some absent. The sample includes 150,000 to 200,000 clones, approximately 84% of them seen just once. Sequenced sample: peripheral blood. The receptor set was obtained from an elderly woman with acute or convalescent COVID-19.

V is TRBV7-2 and J is TRBJ2-3, with 11 bases matching TRBD2. The V segment lost 0 bases and the J segment 7 bases; nucleotides outside the gene matches: 9. The CDR3 is made up of 17 amino acids. Germline V gene lookup returns CDR1 SGHTA and CDR2 FQGNSA. The CDR3: CASSLALTSGIQNTQYF. The CDR3 DNA sequence: TGTGCCAGCAGCTTAGCCTTGACTAGCGGGATTCAGAATACGCAGTATTTT.

The chain carries TRBV4-1 and TRBJ1-1, with D unclear. Trimming shortened V by 4 bases and J by 6 bases, and 18 bases separated the two germline ends. The CDR3 is 15 residues long. The V gene's germline CDR1 is MGHRA and CDR2 YSYEKL. For the CDR3, the DNA is TGCGCCAGCAGCCGCTGGTCGGGGAGTGGTGCTGAAGCTTTCTTT. It specifies CASSRWSGSGAEAFF.

The CDR3 DNA sequence: TGTGCCAGCAGAGTAAACACAGGGATTAATCAGCCCCAGCATTTT. Translated: CASRVNTGINQPQHF. The V call is TRBV6-5, the J call TRBJ1-5; possible D gene TRBD1, 6 bases. CDR1 and CDR2 (germline): MNHEY, SVGAGI. The CDR3 is 15 residues long. With 6 bases removed from V and 4 bases from J, the gap between germline ends came to 16 bases.

The rearrangement links TRBV19 to TRBJ2-5; possible D gene TRBD2, 6 bases. In germline, CDR1 is LNHDA, CDR2 SQIVND (reference sequence). The CDR3 length is 11 residues. The V end was cut by 6 bases, the J end by 5 bases, with 7 bases between. CDR3 sequence: CASRGGETQYF. CDR3 sequence (DNA): TGTGCCAGTAGAGGAGGGGAGACCCAGTACTTC.

The chain couples TRBV19 to TRBJ2-6; weak D call: TRBD1 (6 bases). With 6 bases removed from V and 0 bases from J, the gap between germline ends came to 12 bases. This CDR3 comprises 16 residues. Per germline, CDR1 LNHDA and CDR2 SQIVND (reference sequence). CDR3 amino acids: CASRGDKYSGANVLTF. CDR3 DNA sequence: TGTGCCAGTAGGGGGGACAAGTACTCTGGGGCCAACGTCCTGACTTTC.

CDR3 in amino acids: CASRPTGSQGWVNYGYTF. DNA of the CDR3: TGTGCCAGTAGACCGACAGGGTCGCAGGGATGGGTTAACTATGGCTACACCTTC. The rearrangement uses TRBV19 and TRBJ1-2; the match to TRBD1 covers 7 bases. V shed 6 bases and J 1 base; nucleotides not matched to a gene: 17. CDR1 is LNHDA, CDR2 SQIVND, per germline (reference sequence). The CDR3 runs to 18 residues.

V gene TRBV5-1 combines with J gene TRBJ1-1; D gene ambiguous. The V and J ends lost 1 base and 1 base respectively, with 14 bases between them. The CDR3 has 16 residues. Germline assignment: CDR1 SGHRS and CDR2 YFSETQ. The CDR3 nucleotides read TGCGCCAGCAGCTTGCGGCCCGGCGGTAAGAACACTGAAGCTTTCTTT. Translation: CASSLRPGGKNTEAFF.

The rearrangement joins TRBV5-6 to TRBJ2-2; 8 bases align to TRBD2. The CDR3 contains 14 residues. Germline CDR1 reads SGHDT; CDR2 reads YYEEEE. J lost 5 bases, V lost 4 bases, and 4 bases had no gene match. For the CDR3, the DNA is TGTGCCAGCAGCGGACTAGCAGAGACCGGGGAGCTGTTTTTT. It yields the protein CASSGLAETGELFF.

The rearrangement links TRBV5-4 to TRBJ2-7; 11 nucleotides agree with TRBD2. Germline CDR1 SGHNT, CDR2 YYREEE (reference sequence). This CDR3 region has 16 residues. V shed 0 bases and J 2 bases; nucleotides not matched to a gene: 4. The CDR3 DNA follows: TGTGCCAGCAGCTTGGGACTAGCGGGATCCGCCTACGAGCAGTACTTC. Protein: CASSLGLAGSAYEQYF.

This chain uses TRBV11-2 with TRBJ1-2; 9 bases align to TRBD1. V shed 4 bases and J 8 bases; nucleotides not matched to a gene: 8. This CDR3 is built from 14 residues. Germline assignment: CDR1 SGHAT and CDR2 FQNNGV. The CDR3 nucleotides are TGTGCCAGCAGCTCGGACAGGGGAACGGTCGGCTACACCTTC. It yields the protein CASSSDRGTVGYTF.

The chain combines TRBV27 with TRBJ1-3; 8 bases map to TRBD1. The J segment lost 1 base and the V segment lost 4 bases, leaving 9 bases of the junction unmatched. Germline values: CDR1 MNHEY, CDR2 SMNVEV (reference sequence). CDR3 size: 17 residues. CDR3 nucleotides: TGTGCCAGCAGTTCTGCCGGACAGGGATTTTCTGGAAACACCATATATTTT. Its protein product is CASSSAGQGFSGNTIYF.

The CDR3 loop is CASSFVQETQYF. CDR3 bases: TGCGCCAGCAGCTTTGTACAAGAGACCCAGTACTTC. The rearrangement links TRBV5-1 to TRBJ2-5; D unclear. V was trimmed by 2 bases and J by 2 bases, leaving 4 bases between them. The CDR3 spans 12 residues. The germline gives CDR1 SGHRS, CDR2 YFSETQ.

The chain combines TRBV3-1 (or the pseudogene TRBV3-2) with TRBJ1-5; 8 bases map to TRBD1. The length of the CDR3 is 14 residues. Germline trimming cut 8 bases from V and 8 bases from J; bases unmatched to any gene: 11. Looked up from germline, CDR1 is LGHDT and CDR2 is YNNKEL (reference sequence). The CDR3 here is CASSPGQGAKPQHF. The DNA for the CDR3 is TGTGCCAGCTCCCCCGGTCAGGGGGCCAAGCCCCAGCATTTT.

The gene calls are TRBV25-1 and TRBJ2-1; TRBD2 aligns across 10 bases. Germline V lookup: CDR1 MGHDK, CDR2 SYGVNS. The CDR3 is 15 residues long. V dropped 4 bases and J dropped 7; count of bases not matched to a gene: 7. CDR3 amino acids: CASSVAGGGLNEQFF. The CDR3 DNA reads as TGTGCCAGCAGTGTAGCGGGAGGAGGTCTTAATGAGCAGTTCTTC.

This clone turned up a few times. In DNA, the CDR3 is TGTGCCAGCAGCCAAGATTCTGGGACAGATTATGGCTACACCTTC. It specifies CASSQDSGTDYGYTF. The rearrangement joins TRBV3-1 (or the pseudogene TRBV3-2) to TRBJ1-2, with 7 bases lining up with TRBD1. CDR1 is LGHDT and CDR2 is YNNKEL in the germline V gene (reference sequence). Trimming took 0 bases from V and 5 from J; bases not matched to a gene: 6. CDR3 length equals 15 residues.

This chain uses TRBV5-5 with TRBJ2-7, with 8 bases aligning to TRBD1. Per germline, CDR1 SGHKS and CDR2 YYEKEE (reference sequence). This CDR3 contains 13 residues. Trimming took 4 bases from V and 10 from J; bases not matched to a gene: 10. CDR3 nucleotide sequence: TGTGCCAGCAGCATCACCGGACAGGGACATCAGTACTTC. Translated, it gives CASSITGQGHQYF.

This chain joins TRBV7-9 and TRBJ2-2, with 10 bases aligning to TRBD1. Per the germline V gene, CDR1 is SEHNR and CDR2 is FQNEAQ (reference sequence). Trimming removed 4 bases from V and 5 bases from J; junction bases left unmatched: 4. This CDR3 has 15 residues. CDR3 sequence: CASSSGTGATGELFF. The CDR3 nucleotides are TGTGCCAGCAGCTCCGGGACAGGGGCGACCGGGGAGCTGTTTTTT.

The CDR3 here is CASSPPNGAQETQYF. CDR3 coding DNA: TGTGCCAGCTCACCACCGAACGGAGCTCAAGAGACCCAGTACTTC. The rearrangement links TRBV18 to TRBJ2-5; no clear D gene. The V end lost 0 bases, the J end lost 2 bases, and 10 bases lay between the germline ends. The CDR3 spans 15 residues. Germline CDR1 KGHSH, CDR2 LQKENI. Together with reference TRBV18 and TRBJ2-5, the CDR3 gives the full variable domain: NAGVMQNPRHLVRRRGQEARLRCSPMKGHSHVYWYRQLPEEGLKFMVYLQKENIIDESGMPKERFSAEFPKEGPSILRIQQVVRGDSAAYFCASSPPNGAQETQYFGPGTRLLVL.

This chain's CDR3 is CASSSSTSGRYNEQFF. The CDR3 region has the DNA TGTGCCAGCAGTTCATCGACTAGCGGGAGGTACAATGAGCAGTTCTTC. The chain recombines TRBV27 with TRBJ2-1, with TRBD2 matching over 13 bases. The CDR3 covers 16 residues. V was pared by 4 bases and J by 4 bases, with 4 bases of the junction left unmatched. Germline-derived CDR1 and CDR2 are MNHEY and SMNVEV (reference sequence).

The chain carries TRBV6-1 and TRBJ1-6; D not certain. This CDR3 comprises 17 residues. CDR1 is MNHNS and CDR2 is SASEGT in the germline V gene. Trimming stripped 0 bases from V and 4 bases from J, with 13 bases between. The CDR3 sequence: CASSEAAGTYYNSPLHF. The CDR3 DNA follows: TGTGCCAGCAGTGAAGCGGCAGGAACCTATTATAATTCACCCCTCCACTTT.

The chain combines TRBV30 with TRBJ2-2, with D perhaps matching TRBD2 (5 bases). The germline gives CDR1 GTSNPN, CDR2 SVGIG (reference sequence). V shed 4 bases and J shed 2 bases, with 17 bases lying between them. The CDR3 length is 16 residues. In DNA, the CDR3 is TGTGCCTGGAAACACAGTAGAGCGGTAAACACCGGGGAGCTGTTTTTT. Amino acids: CAWKHSRAVNTGELFF. Drawing the rest from reference TRBV30 and TRBJ2-2, the complete variable domain is SQTIHQWPATLVQPVGSPLSLECTVEGTSNPNLYWYRQAAGRGLQLLFYSVGIGQISSEVPQNLSASRPQDRQFILSSKKLLLSDSGFYLCAWKHSRAVNTGELFFGEGSRLTVL.

V is TRBV19 and J is TRBJ2-3; TRBD2 aligns across 9 bases. Germline V gene data show CDR1 as LNHDA and CDR2 as SQIVND (reference sequence). The CDR3 totals 16 residues. Trimming cost V 5 bases and J 5 bases; bases outside gene matches: 11. CDR3 in amino acids: CASSSNRVTSGDTQYF. CDR3 nucleotide sequence: TGTGCCAGTAGTTCCAACAGGGTGACTAGCGGAGATACGCAGTATTTT.